These 9 T cell receptor beta chains were all obtained from the same sample, sequenced in a study of blood T cell repertoires in COVID-19. The repertoire was sequenced with immunoSEQ multiplex PCR; TCRdb's copy has only in-frame clones and lacks some. This sample has around 150,000 clones; approximately 82% occur once, and the top ten carry more than 5.5%. Sample: peripheral blood. The receptors were sampled from a woman aged 45-65 years in a cohort sampled during active or convalescent COVID-19.

In DNA, the CDR3 is TGTGCCAGCAGCCCTGGGCGGGGGGGCCATTTTTCAGATACGCAGTATTTT. Its translation is CASSPGRGGHFSDTQYF. The V and J genes are TRBV11-2 and TRBJ2-3; 9 bases agree with TRBD2. The CDR3 loop spans 17 amino acids. The ends lost 5 bases at V and 4 bases at J; junction bases unmatched: 13. Germline loops: CDR1 SGHAT, CDR2 FQNNGV.

The rearrangement uses TRBV9 and TRBJ2-2; D is perhaps TRBD2 (6 bases). Trimming removed 4 bases at V and 5 bases at J, with 21 bases between. Germline assignment: CDR1 SGDLS and CDR2 YYNGEE. The CDR3 totals 17 residues. The CDR3 nucleotides are TGTGCCAGCAGCTCAAGGGGTGTGGCAGGGAGGACCGGGGAGCTGTTTTTT. It yields the protein CASSSRGVAGRTGELFF. Full variable domain (remainder filled in from reference TRBV9 and TRBJ2-2): DSGVTQTPKHLITATGQRVTLRCSPRSGDLSVYWYQQSLDQGLQFLIQYYNGEERAKGNILERFSAQQFPDLHSELNLSSLELGDSALYFCASSSRGVAGRTGELFFGEGSRLTVL.

This chain joins TRBV5-1 and TRBJ2-3; 8 nucleotides match TRBD2. This CDR3 is 14 amino acids long. V dropped 2 bases and J dropped 2; count of bases not matched to a gene: 1. Germline CDR1 is SGHRS and CDR2 is YFSETQ. The CDR3, as DNA: TGCGCCAGCAGCTTCGGGGGGGTCACAGATACGCAGTATTTT. Encoded protein: CASSFGGVTDTQYF.

The rearrangement links TRBV30 to TRBJ2-3; a weak D match, TRBD2 (5 bases). V lost 1 base to trimming and J lost 2 bases, with 7 bases between them. The CDR3 totals 13 residues. Germline-derived CDR1 and CDR2 are GTSNPN and SVGIG (reference sequence). CDR3 sequence reads: CAWSGGLTDTQYF. CDR3 bases: TGTGCCTGGAGTGGAGGACTCACAGATACGCAGTATTTT.

J is TRBJ1-2 and V is TRBV7-9; D is uncertain. The CDR3 runs to 13 residues. The ends were cut back, 2 bases at V and 6 bases at J, with 10 bases in the middle. Germline loops: CDR1 SEHNR, CDR2 FQNEAQ (reference sequence). The CDR3 DNA follows: TGTGCCAGCAGCTTATCAGCGGGTAATGGCTACACCTTC. Translated, it gives CASSLSAGNGYTF.

CDR3 loop: CASSITRGGQTAYGYTF. Here the CDR3 DNA reads TGTGCCAGTAGTATAACGAGGGGGGGGCAGACCGCCTATGGCTACACCTTC. V and J are TRBV19 and TRBJ1-2; D perhaps matches TRBD1 (6 bases). This CDR3 spans 17 amino acids. Germline V CDR1 and CDR2: LNHDA, SQIVND (reference sequence). Trimming took off 2 bases at V and 4 bases at J, with 20 bases between the two ends.

This clone appeared a single time. The chain links TRBV11-3 to TRBJ1-6; no clear D gene. The length of the CDR3 is 13 residues. Germline V CDR1 and CDR2: SGHNT, YENEEA. Trimming took off 0 bases at V and 8 bases at J, with 5 bases between the two ends. CDR3 nucleotides: TGTGCCAGCAGCTTAGATCAGGATTCACCCCTCCACTTT. It encodes CASSLDQDSPLHF.

The chain has TRBV19 and TRBJ2-1; TRBD2 matches at 13 bases. The CDR3 has 18 residues. V shed 4 bases and J 4 bases; nucleotides not matched to a gene: 10. From germline, CDR1 is LNHDA and CDR2 SQIVND (reference sequence). In DNA form, the CDR3 reads TGTGCCAGTAGTAGGGGACTAGCGGGGCGGCGAATATACAATGAGCAGTTCTTC. Encoded protein: CASSRGLAGRRIYNEQFF.

The chain combines TRBV19 with TRBJ1-4; no definite D call. There are 13 residues in the CDR3. Trimming took 2 bases from V and 5 from J, leaving 6 bases between them. Germline V gene sequence: CDR1 LNHDA, CDR2 SQIVND (reference sequence). The CDR3 reads CASSISQNEKLFF. Written as DNA, the CDR3 is TGTGCCAGTAGTATATCGCAGAATGAAAAACTGTTTTTT.